This TCR beta chain stems from a study of cytomegalovirus exposure and HLA in healthy donors. Study in general: One earlier analysis, a look at around 170 million T cells, found some 110 million unique TCR beta sequences.

V lost 3 bases and J lost 6; bases outside the gene matches: 5. Germline loops: CDR1 SGHRS, CDR2 YFSETQ. The CDR3 totals 13 residues. A remark on this clone: Its antigen is not known.

Broader study findings: For TCR beta chains, V- and J-gene trimming was later linked to a missense DCLRE1C variant. In a later analysis, at a false discovery rate of 0.05, fewer than 20,000 TCR beta sequences were associated with HLA alleles. Presence/absence analysis assumed near-uniform sequencing depth across donors.

13 Jbeta primers and 60 Vbeta primers were used for the PCR. Repertoires were generated with immunoSEQ multiplex PCR, while TCRdb's copy carries only in-frame clones and drops some. Altogether over 30,000 clones are present, roughly 80% being singletons, with the ten largest covering approximately 5.6%. The source of this sequence is a male donor in good health and CMV-seronegative. This chain connects TRBV5-1 to TRBJ2-7, with 8 bases matching TRBD1. The sequencing input was PBMCs. The CDR3 loop reads CASSSDRVGEQYF. The CDR3 nucleotides are TGCGCCAGCAGCTCGGACAGGGTTGGCGAGCAGTACTTC.